This T cell receptor (beta chain) was identified in a study of shared clonotypes between healthy human individuals. Some clones are missing from TCRdb's copy, which holds only in-frame ones; the method was immunoSEQ multiplex PCR. The sample includes around 600,000 clones, 85% to 95% of them seen just once. CDR3 size: 15 residues. V lost 3 bases to trimming and J lost 6 bases; unmatched junction nucleotides: 12. Germline V gene data show CDR1 as SGDLS and CDR2 as YYNGEE. Positive CCR7 selection of CD45RO-negative cells yielded the naive CD8 cells, and terminally differentiated effector memory CD45RA+ cells were excluded.

This chain uses TRBV9 with TRBJ2-7, with TRBD2 matching over 7 bases. Sequences were obtained from naive CD8+ T cells sorted from blood. This sequence originates from a woman between 25 and 40 years old in good health. CDR3 amino acids: CASSAPGREWGEQYF. In DNA, the CDR3 is TGTGCCAGCAGCGCCCCAGGGCGGGAGTGGGGCGAGCAGTACTTC.